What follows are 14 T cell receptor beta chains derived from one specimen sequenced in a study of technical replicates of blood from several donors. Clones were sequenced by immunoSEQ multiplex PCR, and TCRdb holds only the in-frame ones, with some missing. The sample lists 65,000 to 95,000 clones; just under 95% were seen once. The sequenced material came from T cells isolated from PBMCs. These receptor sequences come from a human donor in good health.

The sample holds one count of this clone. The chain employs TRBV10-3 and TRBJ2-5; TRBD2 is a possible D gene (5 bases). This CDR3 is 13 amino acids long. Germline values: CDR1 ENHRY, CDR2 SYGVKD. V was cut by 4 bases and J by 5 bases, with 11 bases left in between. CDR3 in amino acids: CAISVERGETQYF. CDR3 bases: TGTGCCATCAGTGTTGAGCGAGGGGAGACCCAGTACTTC.

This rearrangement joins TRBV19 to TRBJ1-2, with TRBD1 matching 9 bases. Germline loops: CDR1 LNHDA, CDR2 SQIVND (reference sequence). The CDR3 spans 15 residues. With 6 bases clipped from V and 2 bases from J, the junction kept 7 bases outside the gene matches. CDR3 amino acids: CASSWTGDPNYGYTF. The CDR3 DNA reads TGTGCCAGTAGCTGGACAGGGGATCCAAACTATGGCTACACCTTC.

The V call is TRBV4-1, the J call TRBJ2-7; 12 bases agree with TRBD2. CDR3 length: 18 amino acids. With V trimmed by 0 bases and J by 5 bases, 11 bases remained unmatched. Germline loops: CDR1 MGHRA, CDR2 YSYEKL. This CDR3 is CASSQDPLAGGPRNEQYF. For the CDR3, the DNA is TGCGCCAGCAGCCAAGATCCCCTAGCGGGAGGGCCTAGGAACGAGCAGTACTTC.

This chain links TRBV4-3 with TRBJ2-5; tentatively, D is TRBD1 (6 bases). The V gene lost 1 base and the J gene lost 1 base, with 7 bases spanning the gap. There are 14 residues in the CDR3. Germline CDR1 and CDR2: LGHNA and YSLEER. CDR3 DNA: TGCGCCAGCAGCCAAGGGGGGCTCCAAGAGACCCAGTACTTC. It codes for CASSQGGLQETQYF.

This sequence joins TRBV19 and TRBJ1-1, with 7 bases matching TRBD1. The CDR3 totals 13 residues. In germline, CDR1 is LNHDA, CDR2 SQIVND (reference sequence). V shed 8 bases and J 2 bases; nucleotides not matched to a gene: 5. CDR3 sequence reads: CASSGTVNTEAFF. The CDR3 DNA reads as TGTGCCAGTTCAGGGACAGTAAACACTGAAGCTTTCTTT.

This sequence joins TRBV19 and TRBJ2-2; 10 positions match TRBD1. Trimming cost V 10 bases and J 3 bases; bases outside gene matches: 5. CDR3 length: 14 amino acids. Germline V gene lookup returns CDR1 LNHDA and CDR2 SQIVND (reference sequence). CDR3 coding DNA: TGTGCCACCCGGGACAGGGGCCACACCGGGGAGCTGTTTTTT. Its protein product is CATRDRGHTGELFF. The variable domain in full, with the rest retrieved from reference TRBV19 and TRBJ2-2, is DGGITQSPKYLFRKEGQNVTLSCEQNLNHDAMYWYRQDPGQGLRLIYYSQIVNDFQKGDIAEGYSVSREKKESFPLTVTSAQKNPTAFYLCATRDRGHTGELFFGEGSRLTVL.

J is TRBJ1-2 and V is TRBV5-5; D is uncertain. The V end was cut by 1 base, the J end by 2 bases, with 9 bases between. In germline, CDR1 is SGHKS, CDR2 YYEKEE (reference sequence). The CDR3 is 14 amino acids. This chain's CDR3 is CASSLNKANYGYTF. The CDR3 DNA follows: TGTGCCAGCAGCTTGAATAAAGCGAACTATGGCTACACCTTC.

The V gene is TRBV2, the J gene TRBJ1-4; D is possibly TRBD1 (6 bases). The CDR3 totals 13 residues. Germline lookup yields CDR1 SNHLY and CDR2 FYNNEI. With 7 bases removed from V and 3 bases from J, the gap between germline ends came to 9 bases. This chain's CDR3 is CASNRVANEKLFF. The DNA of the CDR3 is TGTGCCAGCAACAGGGTGGCTAATGAAAAACTGTTTTTT.

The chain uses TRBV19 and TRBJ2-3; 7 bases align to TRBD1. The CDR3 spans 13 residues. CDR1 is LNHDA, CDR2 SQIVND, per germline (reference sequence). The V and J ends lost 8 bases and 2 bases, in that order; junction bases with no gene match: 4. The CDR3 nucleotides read TGTGCCAGTTCCGGGACAGCCACAGATACGCAGTATTTT. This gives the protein CASSGTATDTQYF.

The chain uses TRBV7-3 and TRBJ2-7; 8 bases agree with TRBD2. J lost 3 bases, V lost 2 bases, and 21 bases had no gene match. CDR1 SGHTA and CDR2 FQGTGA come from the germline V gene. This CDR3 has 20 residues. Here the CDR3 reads CASSLRGSWTSSHTNYEQYF. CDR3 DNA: TGTGCCAGCAGCTTACGGGGATCATGGACTAGCAGCCATACGAACTACGAGCAGTACTTC.

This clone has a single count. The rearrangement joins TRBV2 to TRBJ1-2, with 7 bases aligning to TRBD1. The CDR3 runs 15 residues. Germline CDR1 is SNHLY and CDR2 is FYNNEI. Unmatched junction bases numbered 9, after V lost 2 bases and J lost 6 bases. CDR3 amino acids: CASSELTGRVDGYTF. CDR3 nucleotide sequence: TGTGCCAGCAGTGAATTGACAGGGCGAGTAGATGGCTACACCTTC. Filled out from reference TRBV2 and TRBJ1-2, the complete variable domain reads EPEVTQTPSHQVTQMGQEVILRCVPISNHLYFYWYRQILGQKVEFLVSFYNNEISEKSEIFDDQFSVERPDGSNFTLKIRSTKLEDSAMYFCASSELTGRVDGYTFGSGTRLTVV.

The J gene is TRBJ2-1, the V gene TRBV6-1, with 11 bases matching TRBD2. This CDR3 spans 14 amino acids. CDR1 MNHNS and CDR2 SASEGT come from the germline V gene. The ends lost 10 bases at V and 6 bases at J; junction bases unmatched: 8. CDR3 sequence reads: CATHLAGGLNEQFF. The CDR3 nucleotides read TGTGCCACCCATCTAGCGGGAGGACTCAATGAGCAGTTCTTC.

CDR3 in amino acids: CSVLRLAGGETQYF. CDR3 bases: TGCAGCGTTCTTAGGCTAGCGGGAGGAGAGACCCAGTACTTC. V is TRBV29-1 and J is TRBJ2-5, with 11 bases lining up with TRBD2. V was pared by 5 bases and J by 4 bases, with 6 bases of the junction left unmatched. Germline CDR1 and CDR2: SQVTM and ANQGSEA. The CDR3 contains 14 residues.

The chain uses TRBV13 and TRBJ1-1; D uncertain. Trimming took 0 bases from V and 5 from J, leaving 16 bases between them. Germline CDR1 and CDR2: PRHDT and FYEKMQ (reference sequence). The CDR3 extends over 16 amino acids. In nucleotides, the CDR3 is TGTGCCAGCAGCTTAGGGTGGTGGACTGAGGGAACTGAAGCTTTCTTT. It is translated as CASSLGWWTEGTEAFF.